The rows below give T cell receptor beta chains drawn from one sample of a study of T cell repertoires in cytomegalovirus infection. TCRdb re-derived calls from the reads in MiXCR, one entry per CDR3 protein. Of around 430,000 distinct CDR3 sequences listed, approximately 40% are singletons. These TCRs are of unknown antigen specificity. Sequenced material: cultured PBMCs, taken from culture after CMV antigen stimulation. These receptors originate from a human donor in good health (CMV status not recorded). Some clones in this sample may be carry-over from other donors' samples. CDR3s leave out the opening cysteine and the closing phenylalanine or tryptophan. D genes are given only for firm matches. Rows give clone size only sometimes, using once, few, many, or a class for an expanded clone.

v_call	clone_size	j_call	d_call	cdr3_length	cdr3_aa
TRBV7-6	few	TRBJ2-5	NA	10	ATSLFGETQY
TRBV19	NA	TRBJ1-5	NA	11	ASTSVGGQPQH
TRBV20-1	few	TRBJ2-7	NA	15	SAPPIGGSTAGYEQY
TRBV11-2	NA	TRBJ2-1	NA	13	ASSLSSGPSDEQF
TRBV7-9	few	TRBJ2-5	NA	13	ASSLVRQGSETQY
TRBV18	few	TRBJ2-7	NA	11	ASSPGTDGEQY
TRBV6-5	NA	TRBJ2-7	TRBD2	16	ASSYGGTSGSPFYEQY
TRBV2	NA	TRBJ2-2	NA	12	ASSVEQGGGELF
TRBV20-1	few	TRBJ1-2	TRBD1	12	SASTGTGGYGYT
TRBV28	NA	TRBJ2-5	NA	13	ASSPGAHSQETQY
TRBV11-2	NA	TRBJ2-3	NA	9	ASRTGYTQY
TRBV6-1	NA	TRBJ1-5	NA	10	ASYRDDQPQH
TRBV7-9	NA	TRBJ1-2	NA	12	ASTQLGGAYGYT
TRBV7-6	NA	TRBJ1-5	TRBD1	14	ASSLAPGGRNQPQH
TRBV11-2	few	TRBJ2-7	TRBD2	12	ASSLYPGGYEQY
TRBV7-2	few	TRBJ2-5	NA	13	ASSLADRIQETQY
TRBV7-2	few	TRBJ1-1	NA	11	ASSFGQLTEAF
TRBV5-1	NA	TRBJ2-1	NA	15	ASSLDRSRVAANEQF
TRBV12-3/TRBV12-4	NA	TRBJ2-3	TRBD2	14	ASSHTSGRARDTQY
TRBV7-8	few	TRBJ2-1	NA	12	ASLHQVGVNEQF
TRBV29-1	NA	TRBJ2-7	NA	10	SVGSPGPEQY
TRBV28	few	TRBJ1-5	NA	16	ASSRGGMRGSGNQPQH
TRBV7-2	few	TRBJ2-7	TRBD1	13	ASSSGTGGFYEQY
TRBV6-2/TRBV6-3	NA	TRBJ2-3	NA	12	ASSFGLSPDTQY
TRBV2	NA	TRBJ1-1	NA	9	ASSERTEAF
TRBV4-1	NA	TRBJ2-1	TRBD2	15	ASSQERAGGLTDEQF
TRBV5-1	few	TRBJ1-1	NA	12	ASSPGAGGTEAF
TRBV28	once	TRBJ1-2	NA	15	ATIGTAGIDGRFGYT
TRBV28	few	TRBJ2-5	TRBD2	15	ASSQTEWSGRGGTQY
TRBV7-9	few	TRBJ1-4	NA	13	ASSSLRDRVEKLF
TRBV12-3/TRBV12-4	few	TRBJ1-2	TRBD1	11	ASSPRTGFGYT
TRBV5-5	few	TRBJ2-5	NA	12	ASSFGSFQETQY
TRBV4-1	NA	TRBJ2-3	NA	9	ASSQGGPQY
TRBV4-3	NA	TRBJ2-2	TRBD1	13	ASSQAGGGTGELF
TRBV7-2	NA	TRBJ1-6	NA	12	ASSLHSYNSPLH
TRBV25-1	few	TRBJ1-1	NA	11	ASSVRGWTEAF
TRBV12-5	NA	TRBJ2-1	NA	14	ASGLVLLASYNEQF
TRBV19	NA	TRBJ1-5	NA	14	ASSTKQGRSNQPQH
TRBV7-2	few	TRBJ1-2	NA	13	ASSLGTQGGDGYT